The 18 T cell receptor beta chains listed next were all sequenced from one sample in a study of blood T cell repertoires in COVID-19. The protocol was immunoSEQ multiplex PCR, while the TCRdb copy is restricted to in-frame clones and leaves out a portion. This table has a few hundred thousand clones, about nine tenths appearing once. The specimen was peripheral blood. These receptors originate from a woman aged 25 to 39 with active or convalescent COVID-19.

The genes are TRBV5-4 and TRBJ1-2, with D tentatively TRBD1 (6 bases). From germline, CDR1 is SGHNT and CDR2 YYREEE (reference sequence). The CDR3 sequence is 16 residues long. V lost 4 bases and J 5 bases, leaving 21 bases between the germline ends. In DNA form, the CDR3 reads TGTGCCAGCAGCGCCCGGGAGGGGGGGCATGGATATGGCTACACCTTC. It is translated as CASSAREGGHGYGYTF.

CDR3 residues: CASSFRDRGAEAFF. CDR3 bases: TGTGCCAGCAGCTTCCGGGACAGGGGTGCTGAAGCTTTCTTT. V gene TRBV5-6 combines with J gene TRBJ1-1, with 10 nucleotides matching TRBD1. V was clipped by 2 bases and J by 6 bases; unmatched bases: 4. The length of the CDR3 is 14 residues. From germline, CDR1 is SGHDT and CDR2 YYEEEE.

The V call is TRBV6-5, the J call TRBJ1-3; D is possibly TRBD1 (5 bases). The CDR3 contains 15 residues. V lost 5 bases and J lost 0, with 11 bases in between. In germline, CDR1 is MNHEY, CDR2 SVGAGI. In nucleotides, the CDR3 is TGTGCCAGCAGTCATGACGGGGGCTCTGGAAACACCATATATTTT. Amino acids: CASSHDGGSGNTIYF.

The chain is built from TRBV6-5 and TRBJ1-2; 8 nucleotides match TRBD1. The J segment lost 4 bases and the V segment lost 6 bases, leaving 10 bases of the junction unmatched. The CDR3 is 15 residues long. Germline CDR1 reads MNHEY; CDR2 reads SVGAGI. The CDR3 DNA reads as TGTGCCAGCAGCTATGACAGGGGCGGTGGCTATGGCTACACCTTC. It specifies CASSYDRGGGYGYTF.

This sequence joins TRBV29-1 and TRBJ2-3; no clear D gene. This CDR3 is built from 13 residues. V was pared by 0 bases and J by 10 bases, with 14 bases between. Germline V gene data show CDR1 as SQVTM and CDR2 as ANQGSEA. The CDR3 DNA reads TGCAGCGTTGAAGATAAAAGGCCCGGGTCGCAGTATTTT. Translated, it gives CSVEDKRPGSQYF.

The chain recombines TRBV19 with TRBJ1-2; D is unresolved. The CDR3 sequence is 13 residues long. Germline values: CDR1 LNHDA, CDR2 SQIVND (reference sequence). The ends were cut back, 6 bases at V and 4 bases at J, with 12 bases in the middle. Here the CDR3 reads CASSWTEVYGYTF. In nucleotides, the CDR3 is TGTGCCAGTAGCTGGACTGAGGTCTATGGCTACACCTTC.

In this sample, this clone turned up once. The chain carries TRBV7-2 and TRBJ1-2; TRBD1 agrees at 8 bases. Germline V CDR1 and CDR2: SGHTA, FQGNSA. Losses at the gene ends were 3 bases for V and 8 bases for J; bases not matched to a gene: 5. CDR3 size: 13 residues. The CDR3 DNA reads TGTGCCAGCAGCTTCAGGGGGCGTAGGGGCTACACCTTC. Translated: CASSFRGRRGYTF.

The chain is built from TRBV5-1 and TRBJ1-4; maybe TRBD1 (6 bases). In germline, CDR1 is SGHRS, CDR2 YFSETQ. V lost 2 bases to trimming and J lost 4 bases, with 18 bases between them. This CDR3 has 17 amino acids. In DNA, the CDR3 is TGCGCCAGCAGCTTTGGTGGAACGGGACACCTTAATGAAAAACTGTTTTTT. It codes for CASSFGGTGHLNEKLFF.

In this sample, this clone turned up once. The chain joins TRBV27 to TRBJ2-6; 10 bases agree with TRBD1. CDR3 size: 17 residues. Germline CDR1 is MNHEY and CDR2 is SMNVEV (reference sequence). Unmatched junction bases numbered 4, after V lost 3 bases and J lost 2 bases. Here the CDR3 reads CASSLRQGAPGANVLTF. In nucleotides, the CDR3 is TGTGCCAGCAGTTTGAGACAGGGGGCGCCTGGGGCCAACGTCCTGACTTTC.

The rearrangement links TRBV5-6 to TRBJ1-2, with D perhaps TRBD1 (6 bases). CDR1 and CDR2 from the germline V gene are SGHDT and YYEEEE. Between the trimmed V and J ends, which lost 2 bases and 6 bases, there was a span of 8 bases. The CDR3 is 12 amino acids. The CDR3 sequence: CASSLTGHGYTF. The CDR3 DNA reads TGTGCCAGCAGCTTAACAGGGCATGGCTACACCTTC. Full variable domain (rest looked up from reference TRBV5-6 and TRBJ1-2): DAGVTQSPTHLIKTRGQQVTLRCSPKSGHDTVSWYQQALGQGPQFIFQYYEEEERQRGNFPDRFSGHQFPNYSSELNVNALLLGDSALYLCASSLTGHGYTFGSGTRLTVV.

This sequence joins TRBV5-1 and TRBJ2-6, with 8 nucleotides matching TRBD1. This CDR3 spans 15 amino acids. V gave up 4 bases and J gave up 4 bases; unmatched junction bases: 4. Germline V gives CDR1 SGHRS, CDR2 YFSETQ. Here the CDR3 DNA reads TGCGCCAGCAGCCCGACAGGGGTGGGGGCCAACGTCCTGACTTTC. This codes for CASSPTGVGANVLTF.

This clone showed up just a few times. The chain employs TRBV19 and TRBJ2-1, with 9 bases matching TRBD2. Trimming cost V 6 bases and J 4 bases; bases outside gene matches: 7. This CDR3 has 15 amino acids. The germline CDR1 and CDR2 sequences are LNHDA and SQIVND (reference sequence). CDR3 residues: CASRTSGGRYNEQFF. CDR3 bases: TGTGCCAGTAGGACGAGCGGGGGGAGGTACAATGAGCAGTTCTTC. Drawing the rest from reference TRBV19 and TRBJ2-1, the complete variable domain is DGGITQSPKYLFRKEGQNVTLSCEQNLNHDAMYWYRQDPGQGLRLIYYSQIVNDFQKGDIAEGYSVSREKKESFPLTVTSAQKNPTAFYLCASRTSGGRYNEQFFGPGTRLTVL.

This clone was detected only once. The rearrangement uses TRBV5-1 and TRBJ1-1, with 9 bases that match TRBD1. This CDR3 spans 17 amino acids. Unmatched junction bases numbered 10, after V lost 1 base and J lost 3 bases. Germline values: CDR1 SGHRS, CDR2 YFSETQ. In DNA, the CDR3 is TGCGCCAGCAGCTTGACAGGGGGCGCGATAGGGGACACTGAAGCTTTCTTT. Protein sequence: CASSLTGGAIGDTEAFF. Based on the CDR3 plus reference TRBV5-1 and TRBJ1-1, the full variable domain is KAGVTQTPRYLIKTRGQQVTLSCSPISGHRSVSWYQQTPGQGLQFLFEYFSETQRNKGNFPGRFSGRQFSNSRSEMNVSTLELGDSALYLCASSLTGGAIGDTEAFFGQGTRLTVV.

CDR3: CASSQVGLTSSYEQYF. The CDR3 nucleotides are TGTGCCAGCAGCCAAGTGGGACTTACCAGCTCCTACGAGCAGTACTTC. J is TRBJ2-7 and V is TRBV14; possible D gene TRBD2, 6 bases. Trimming removed 1 base from V and 0 bases from J, with 13 bases in between. The CDR3 contains 16 residues. CDR1 is SGHDN, CDR2 FVKESK, per germline.

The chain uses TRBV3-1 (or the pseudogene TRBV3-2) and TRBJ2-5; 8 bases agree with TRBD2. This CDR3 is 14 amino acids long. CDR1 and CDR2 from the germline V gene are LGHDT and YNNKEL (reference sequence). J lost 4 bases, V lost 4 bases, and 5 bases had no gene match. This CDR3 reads CASSPTGGGETQYF. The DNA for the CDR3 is TGTGCCAGCAGCCCAACCGGGGGGGGAGAGACCCAGTACTTC.

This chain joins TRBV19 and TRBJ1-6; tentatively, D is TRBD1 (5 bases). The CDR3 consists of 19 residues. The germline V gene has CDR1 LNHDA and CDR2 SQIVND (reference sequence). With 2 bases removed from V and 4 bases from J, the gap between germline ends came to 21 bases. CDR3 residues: CASSINPLPQRGYNSPLHF. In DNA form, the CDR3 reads TGTGCCAGTAGTATAAATCCTCTACCTCAACGGGGGTATAATTCACCCCTCCACTTT. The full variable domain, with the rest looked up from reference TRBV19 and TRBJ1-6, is DGGITQSPKYLFRKEGQNVTLSCEQNLNHDAMYWYRQDPGQGLRLIYYSQIVNDFQKGDIAEGYSVSREKKESFPLTVTSAQKNPTAFYLCASSINPLPQRGYNSPLHFGNGTRLTVT.

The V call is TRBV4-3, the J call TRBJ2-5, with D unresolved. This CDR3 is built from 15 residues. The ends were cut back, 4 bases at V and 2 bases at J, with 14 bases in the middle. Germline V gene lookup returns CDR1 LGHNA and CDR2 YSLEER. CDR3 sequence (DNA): TGCGCCAGCAGCCCTACTCTAGGCTATCAAGAGACCCAGTACTTC. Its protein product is CASSPTLGYQETQYF.

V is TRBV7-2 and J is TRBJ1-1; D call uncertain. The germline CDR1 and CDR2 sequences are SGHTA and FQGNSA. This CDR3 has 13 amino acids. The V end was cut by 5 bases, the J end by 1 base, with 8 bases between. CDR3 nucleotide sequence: TGTGCCAGCAGCCCGCGGGAGAACACTGAAGCTTTCTTT. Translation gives CASSPRENTEAFF. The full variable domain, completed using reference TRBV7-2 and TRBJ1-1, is GAGVSQSPSNKVTEKGKDVELRCDPISGHTALYWYRQSLGQGLEFLIYFQGNSAPDKSGLPSDRFSAERTGGSVSTLTIQRTQQEDSAVYLCASSPRENTEAFFGQGTRLTVV.